This TCR beta chain was identified in a study of cytomegalovirus exposure and HLA in healthy donors. Study at large: An analysis done earlier identified more than 90 million unique TCR beta sequences from about 179 million T cells.

In the case of this clone: Its antigen remains unidentified.

The PCR contained 60 Vbeta and 13 Jbeta primers. Only in-frame clones appear in the TCRdb table, and some are missing; sequencing was by immunoSEQ multiplex PCR. The sample contains some 270,000 clones, roughly 80% of which appear only once. General study points: The later analysis indicated that the majority of CMV-associated TCR beta chains appeared HLA-restricted.

Looked up from germline, CDR1 is MNHEY and CDR2 is SVGAGI. Trimming stripped 5 bases from V and 2 bases from J, with 12 bases between. The CDR3 extends over 14 amino acids. The chain uses TRBV6-5 and TRBJ1-2, with D perhaps matching TRBD1 (5 bases). This clonotype originated in a girl aged 2-10 years in good health and CMV-seronegative. Sequenced input: PBMCs. CDR3 in DNA: TGTGCCAGCAGTAACGGGGGTTTGAACTATGGCTACACCTTC. Its translation is CASSNGGLNYGYTF.